This T cell receptor (beta chain) was found in a study of blood T cell repertoires in COVID-19. Across the study: The United States, Italy and Spain were the sources of the acute and convalescent COVID-19 samples.

Authors' methods: Amplification with reference gene primers provided the estimates of nucleated cell counts. Assay: immunoSEQ multiplex PCR; the TCRdb copy retains only in-frame clones and omits some. That table gives V, J and clone size, and the DNA gave D and trimming. The sample has about 140,000 clones; around 90% are singletons. CDR3 size: 13 residues. V lost 5 bases and J lost 8; bases outside the gene matches: 5. Germline assignment: CDR1 MNHEY and CDR2 SVGAGI. The sequence came from a man aged 60 to 75 with active or convalescent COVID-19. What was sequenced was peripheral blood. The rearrangement uses TRBV6-5 and TRBJ2-1; 8 positions agree with TRBD2. The CDR3 nucleotides read TGTGCCAGCAGTCGGACTAGCCTGGATGAGCAGTTCTTC. As protein: CASSRTSLDEQFF.